This T cell receptor (delta chain) was sequenced during a study of γδ T cells in repeated Plasmodium falciparum infection. Study information: Malian gammadelta TCRs were studied during no-transmission periods and across acute malaria episodes.

A word on this clone: Its antigen is not identified. A far larger clone is just one base off, so this is likely a read error. Other DNA sequences in the same sample also yield this CDR3.

Bulk repertoires came from Vgamma9/Vdelta2+ or Vdelta2-negative gammadelta T cells flow-sorted from PBMC. Notes on the study in general: Malian children's Vdelta2-negative repertoires appeared more expanded and less diverse than Australians'.

TCRdb processed the multiplex PCR reads again with the CATT caller. The sample consists of roughly 90,000 delta-chain clones, more than 1.4% of them appearing once. This CDR3 has 19 residues. Trimming stripped 2 bases from V and 0 bases from J, with 22 bases between. From germline, CDR1 is TSWWSYY and CDR2 QGS. The sample comprised gamma-delta T cells from blood. The chain links TRDV1 to TRDJ1; tentative D call: TRDD3 (5 bases). As TCRdb names no J gene, one was assigned here on the basis of a DNA match to germline. This TCR came from a pool of human donors (malaria-infected and uninfected, not separated). CDR3 residues: CALGETWGPSGKYTDKLIF. CDR3 in DNA: TGTGCTCTTGGGGAAACGTGGGGTCCCTCGGGGAAGTACACCGATAAACTCATCTTT.